Sequencing of this T cell receptor (beta chain) was carried out in a study of blood T cells in healthy people across ages (dated by TCRdb to about 2015). Concerning the study at large: In model experiments, template switching captured about one uniquely barcoded TCR beta cDNA molecule for every two T cells. Age-related changes in TCR beta repertoire diversity were measured in the study by deep sequencing normalized with unique cDNA molecular identifiers. The donors were split into four age groups: young (average around 15 years), middle-aged (around 40), aged (about 56) and long-lived (approximately 80). To avoid experimental bias, donors of different ages were distributed randomly across sequencing lanes. Two additional independent replicas of 1 million unique cDNA reads from the same blood draw were analyzed for two donors (one aged 18 to 29 and one aged 80 or older).

This clonotype appeared a few times. The specificity of this receptor is unknown. No base qualities exist here, and no much larger clone lies one base off it. The CDR3 runs 15 residues from the cysteine to the phenylalanine. The entry retains the CDR3 DNA only, 45 bases that are in frame from base 1. CDR1 SQVTM and CDR2 ANQGSEA are derived from the germline V gene. V is clipped by 3 bases and J by 2 bases, and the sequence between their germline boundaries is 14 bases long. Donors were 30 to 45 systemically healthy Caucasian individuals from Russia aged roughly 6 to 90 years. Each donor gave around 9.9 milliliters of peripheral blood, collected into EDTA-treated Vacutainer tubes. PBMCs were isolated by Ficoll-Paque density-gradient centrifugation, with at least 6.5 million obtained per sample. Total RNA, at least 6 micrograms per sample, was extracted from PBMCs with Trizol reagent. For every donor, flow cytometry on a PBMC aliquot measured the percentage of naive CD45RAhigh/CD27high T cells.

Study-level results and caveats: The CMV infection status of donors was not known, potentially confounding age-related changes in expanded clonotypes. There was a strong correlation between observed TCR beta diversity and the percentage of naive T cells measured by flow cytometry. Bulk unsorted PBMC profiling prevented conclusive comparison of naive and antigen-experienced compartments. Total diversity estimates from one million sequenced T cells were considered lower bounds and underestimates. As age increased, observed TCR beta diversity per million T cells dropped in a roughly linear way, and a significant reduction was already evident by age about 36. The long-lived group showed more naive CD4+ T cells, fewer expanded clones and increased TCR diversity than the aged group, suggesting age selection.

Libraries were prepared through 5' RACE. The instrument given in TCRdb is Illumina HiSeq 2500. A second PCR of roughly 6 to 11 cycles was performed with a sample-barcoded 5' primer and a J-beta primer mix. A template-switch 5' adaptor carrying 12 random nucleotides introduced a unique molecular identifier onto each TCR beta cDNA molecule. Each sample yielded at least 2.5 million CDR3-containing paired-end reads. First-strand cDNA was synthesized from all RNA with the Mint cDNA synthesis kit, primed by a TRBC-specific oligonucleotide. Following uracil-DNA glycosylase treatment, all cDNA underwent a first 18-cycle PCR with the universal primers M1SS and BC2_uni_R. The paper's data handling went like this. Normalization of each sample was performed by random selection of 1 million high-quality reads, each carrying a distinct molecular identifier. Reads sharing molecular identifiers were discarded rather than binned into consensus sequences. MiTCR, with a Q25 quality threshold and the strictest error-elimination algorithm, was used for CDR3 identification, clonotype clustering and error correction. A nonparametric unseen species model using Euler transformation provided a lower-bound estimate of total TCR beta diversity. Starting from the raw public reads, TCRdb applied fastp trimming at Q25, assembled clones with MiXCR and retained in-frame beta chains. Each CDR3 protein appears once, grouped with its most common genes and DNA. TCRdb, not the original authors, processed these V and J calls. Recorded for this sample are roughly 1,300,000 distinct CDR3 sequences; around 59% of them occurred a single time. The ten largest make up over 5% of the sample.

The TCR comes from a young man in good health. The sequenced sample was blood. In this chain, TRBV29-1 is recombined with TRBJ2-1; too little of a D gene remains to name it. The CDR3 here reads CSVESGVTPYNEQFF. The nucleotide sequence is given as TGCAGCGTTGAGAGTGGGGTAACCCCCTACAATGAGCAGTTCTTC.